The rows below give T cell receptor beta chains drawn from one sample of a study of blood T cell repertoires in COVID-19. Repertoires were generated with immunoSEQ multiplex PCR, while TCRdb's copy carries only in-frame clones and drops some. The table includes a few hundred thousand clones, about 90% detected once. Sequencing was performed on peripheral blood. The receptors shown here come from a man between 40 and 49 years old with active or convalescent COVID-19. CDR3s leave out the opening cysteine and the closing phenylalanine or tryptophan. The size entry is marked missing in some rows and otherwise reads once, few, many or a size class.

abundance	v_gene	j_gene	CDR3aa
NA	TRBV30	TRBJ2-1	AWSVGGRAFNEQF
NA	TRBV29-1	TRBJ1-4	SVHDSSWEKLF
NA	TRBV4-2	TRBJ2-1	ASRAREVYNEQF
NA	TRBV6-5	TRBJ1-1	ASFAGGDTEAF
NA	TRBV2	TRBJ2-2	ASSLDRGTGELF
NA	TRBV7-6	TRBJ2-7	ASSPRDRAYEQY
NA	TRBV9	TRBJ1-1	ASSPGTDEAF
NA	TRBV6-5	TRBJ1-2	ASRGTGAGYGYT
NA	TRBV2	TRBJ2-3	ASSDSGDTQY
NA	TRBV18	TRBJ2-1	ASSPPAGGGREQF
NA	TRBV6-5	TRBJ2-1	ASSYPPGQGYNEQF
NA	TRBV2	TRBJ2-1	ASRRASSGEQF
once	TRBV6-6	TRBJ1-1	ASKRDTEAF
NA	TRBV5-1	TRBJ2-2	ASSSTPLAVGAVGELF
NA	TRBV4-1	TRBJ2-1	ASSQGQGGAYNEQF
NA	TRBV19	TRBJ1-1	ASSSGVYTEAF
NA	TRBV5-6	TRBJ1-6	ASSPVDSPLH
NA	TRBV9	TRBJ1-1	ASSPRTALNTEAF
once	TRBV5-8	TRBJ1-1	ASSLEQQNTEAF
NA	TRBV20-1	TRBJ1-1	SASGQIYMNTEAF
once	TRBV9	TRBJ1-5	ASSTPGGYSNQPQH
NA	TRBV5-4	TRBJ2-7	ASSFGQEQAYEQY
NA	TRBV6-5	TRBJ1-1	ASSYSIPDRNTEAF
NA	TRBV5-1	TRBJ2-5	ASSLGLRGETQY
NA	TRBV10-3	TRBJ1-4	AISPGTGVEKLF
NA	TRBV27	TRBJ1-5	ASMYRQGPFPQH
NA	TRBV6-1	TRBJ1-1	ASSEVKGAVGAF
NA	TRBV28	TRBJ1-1	ASVRGGDTEAF
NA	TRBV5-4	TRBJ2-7	ASSYHYTYEQY
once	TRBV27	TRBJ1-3	ASSPRQRSSGNTIY
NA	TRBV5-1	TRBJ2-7	ASSSLPGHGDHEQY
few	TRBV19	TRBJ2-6	ASSIMSLGANVLT
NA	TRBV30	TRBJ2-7	AWSREHEQY
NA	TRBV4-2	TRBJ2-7	ASSQGPRGQGYEQY
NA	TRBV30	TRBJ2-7	AWTHRGVEQY
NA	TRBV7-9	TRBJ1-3	ASSLVLGVGNTIY
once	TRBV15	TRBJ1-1	ATSRGTSTSEAF
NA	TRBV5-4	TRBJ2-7	ASSLVATGIIIPYEQY
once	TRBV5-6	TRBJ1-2	ASSLRSIGYT
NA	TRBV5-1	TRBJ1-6	ASSLSGYNSPLH
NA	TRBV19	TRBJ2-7	ASSSLGQTSSVEQY
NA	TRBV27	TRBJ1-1	ASSSSTGAGEAF